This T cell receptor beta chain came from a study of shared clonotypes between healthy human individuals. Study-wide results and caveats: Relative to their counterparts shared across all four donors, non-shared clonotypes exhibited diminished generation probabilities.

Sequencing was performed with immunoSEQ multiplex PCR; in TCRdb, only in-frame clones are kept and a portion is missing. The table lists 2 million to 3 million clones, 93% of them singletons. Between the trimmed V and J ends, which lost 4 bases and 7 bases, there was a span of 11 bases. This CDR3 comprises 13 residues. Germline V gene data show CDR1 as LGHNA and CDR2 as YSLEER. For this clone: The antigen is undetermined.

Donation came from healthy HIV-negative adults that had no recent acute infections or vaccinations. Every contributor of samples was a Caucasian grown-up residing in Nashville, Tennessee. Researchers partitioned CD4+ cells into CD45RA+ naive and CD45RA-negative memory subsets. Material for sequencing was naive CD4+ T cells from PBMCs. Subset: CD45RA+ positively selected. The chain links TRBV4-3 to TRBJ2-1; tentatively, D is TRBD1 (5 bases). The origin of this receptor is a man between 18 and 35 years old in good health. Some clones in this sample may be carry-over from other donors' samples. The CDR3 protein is CASSLGLWNEQFF. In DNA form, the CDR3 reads TGCGCCAGCAGCCTGGGGCTCTGGAATGAGCAGTTCTTC.